Described below is a single TCR beta chain sequence and its context. V shed 3 bases and J shed 0 bases, with 11 bases lying between them. The CDR3 contains 15 residues. CDR1 and CDR2 (germline): KGHSH, LQKENI. Original data processing: Scientists estimated how many nucleated cells there were by amplifying reference gene primers. Some clones are missing from TCRdb's copy, which holds only in-frame ones; the method was immunoSEQ multiplex PCR. Clonal size and the V and J genes are those of that table, whereas D and trimming came from the DNA. The sample records roughly 180,000 clones, around three quarters being singletons. This sample stems from a study of blood T cell repertoires in COVID-19. Background on the study: From the United States, Italy and Spain came samples of acute and convalescent COVID-19.

The sequencing input was peripheral blood. The TCR was taken from a man in his sixties with active or convalescent COVID-19. The V gene is TRBV18, the J gene TRBJ1-1, with no clear D. The CDR3 nucleotides are TGTGCCAGCTCACCTTCCCAAGAGATGAACACTGAAGCTTTCTTT. Its translation: CASSPSQEMNTEAFF.